Described below is a single T cell receptor beta chain sequence and its context. No antigen is known for it. TCRdb re-analysed the 5' RACE reads in MiXCR, keeping a single row per CDR3 protein. The sample lists about 14,000 distinct CDR3 sequences; about 10% were seen once. This record belongs to a study of neurological immune-mediated disorders. The length of the CDR3 is 21 residues. V lost 0 bases and J lost 8; bases outside the gene matches: 20. Germline CDR1 KGHSH, CDR2 LQKENI. The study's findings and limits: TCR clonal expansion peaked in HTLV-1-associated myelopathy patients and was lowest in multiple sclerosis patients.

The sample was PBMCs. J is TRBJ2-1 and V is TRBV18, with TRBD2 matching over 12 bases. This TCR was sampled from a middle-aged woman in good health. CDR3 amino acids: CASSPPSMSTHASGRAHEQFF. The CDR3 DNA follows: TGTGCCAGCTCACCACCCTCCATGTCCACCCACGCTAGCGGGAGGGCCCATGAGCAGTTCTTC. The variable domain in full, completed from reference TRBV18 and TRBJ2-1, reads NAGVMQNPRHLVRRRGQEARLRCSPMKGHSHVYWYRQLPEEGLKFMVYLQKENIIDESGMPKERFSAEFPKEGPSILRIQQVVRGDSAAYFCASSPPSMSTHASGRAHEQFFGPGTRLTVL.